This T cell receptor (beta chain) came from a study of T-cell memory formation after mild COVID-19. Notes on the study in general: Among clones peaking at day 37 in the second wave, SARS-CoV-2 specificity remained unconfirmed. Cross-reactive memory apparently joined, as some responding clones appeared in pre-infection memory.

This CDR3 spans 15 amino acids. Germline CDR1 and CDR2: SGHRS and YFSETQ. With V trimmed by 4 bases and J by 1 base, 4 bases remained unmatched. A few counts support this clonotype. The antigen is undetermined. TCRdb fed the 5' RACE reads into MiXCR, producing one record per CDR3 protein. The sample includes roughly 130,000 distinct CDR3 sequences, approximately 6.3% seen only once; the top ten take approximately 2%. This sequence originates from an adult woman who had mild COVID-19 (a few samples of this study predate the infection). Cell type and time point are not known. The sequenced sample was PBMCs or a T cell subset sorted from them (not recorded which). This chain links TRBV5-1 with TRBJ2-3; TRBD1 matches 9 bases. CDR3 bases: TGCGCCAGCAGCATGGACAGGGGTCGCACAGATACGCAGTATTTT. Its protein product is CASSMDRGRTDTQYF.